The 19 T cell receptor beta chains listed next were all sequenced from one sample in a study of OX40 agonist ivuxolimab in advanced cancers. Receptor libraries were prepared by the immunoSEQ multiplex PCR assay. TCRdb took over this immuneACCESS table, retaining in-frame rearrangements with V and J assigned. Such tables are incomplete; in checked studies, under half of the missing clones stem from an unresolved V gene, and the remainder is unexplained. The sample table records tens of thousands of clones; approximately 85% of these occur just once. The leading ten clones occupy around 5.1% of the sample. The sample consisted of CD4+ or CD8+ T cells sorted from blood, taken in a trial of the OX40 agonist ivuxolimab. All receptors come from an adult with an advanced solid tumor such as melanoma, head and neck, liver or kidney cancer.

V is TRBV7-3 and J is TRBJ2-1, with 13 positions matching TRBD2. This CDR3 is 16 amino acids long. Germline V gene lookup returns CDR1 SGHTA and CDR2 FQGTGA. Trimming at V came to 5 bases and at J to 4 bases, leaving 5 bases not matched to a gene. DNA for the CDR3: TGTGCCAGCAGCCCGGGACTAGCGGGGCCTTACAATGAGCAGTTCTTC. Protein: CASSPGLAGPYNEQFF.

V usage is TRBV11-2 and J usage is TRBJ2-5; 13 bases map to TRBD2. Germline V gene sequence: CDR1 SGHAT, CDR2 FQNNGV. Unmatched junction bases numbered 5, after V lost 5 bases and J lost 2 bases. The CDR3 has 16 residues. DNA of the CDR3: TGTGCCAGCAGCGTCACTAGCGGGAGGGGGCAAGAGACCCAGTACTTC. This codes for CASSVTSGRGQETQYF.

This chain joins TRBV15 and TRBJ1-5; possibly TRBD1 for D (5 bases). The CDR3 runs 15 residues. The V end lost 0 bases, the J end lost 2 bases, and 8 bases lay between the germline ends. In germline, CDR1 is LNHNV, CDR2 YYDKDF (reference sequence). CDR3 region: CATSRDGGGNQPQHF. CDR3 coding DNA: TGTGCCACCAGCAGAGACGGGGGGGGCAATCAGCCCCAGCATTTT. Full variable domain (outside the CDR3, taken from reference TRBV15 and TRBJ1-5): DAMVIQNPRYQVTQFGKPVTLSCSQTLNHNVMYWYQQKSSQAPKLLFHYYDKDFNNEADTPDNFQSRRPNTSFCFLDIRSPGLGDTAMYLCATSRDGGGNQPQHFGDGTRLSIL.

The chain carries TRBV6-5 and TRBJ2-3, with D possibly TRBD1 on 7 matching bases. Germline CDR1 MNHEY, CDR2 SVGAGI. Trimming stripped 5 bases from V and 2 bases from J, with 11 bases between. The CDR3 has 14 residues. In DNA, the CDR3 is TGTGCCAGCAGTCGCGGGACAGTCACAGATACGCAGTATTTT. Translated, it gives CASSRGTVTDTQYF.

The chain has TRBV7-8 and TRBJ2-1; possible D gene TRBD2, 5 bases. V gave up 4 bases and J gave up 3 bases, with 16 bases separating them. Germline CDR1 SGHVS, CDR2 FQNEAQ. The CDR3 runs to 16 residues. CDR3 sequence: CASSSKSTGDYNEQFF. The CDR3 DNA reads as TGTGCCAGCAGCTCTAAATCCACCGGGGACTACAATGAGCAGTTCTTC.

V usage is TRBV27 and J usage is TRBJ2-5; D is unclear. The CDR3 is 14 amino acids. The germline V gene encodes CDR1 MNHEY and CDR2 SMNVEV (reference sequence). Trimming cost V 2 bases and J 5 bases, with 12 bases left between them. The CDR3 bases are TGTGCCAGCAGTTTAAAGGGTGTAAGGGAGACCCAGTACTTC. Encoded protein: CASSLKGVRETQYF.

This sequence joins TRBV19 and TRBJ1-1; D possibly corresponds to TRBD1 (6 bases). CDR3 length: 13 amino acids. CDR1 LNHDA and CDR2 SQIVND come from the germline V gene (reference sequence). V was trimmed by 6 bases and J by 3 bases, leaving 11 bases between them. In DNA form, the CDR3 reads TGTGCCAGTAGCTACAGGGTTCACACTGAAGCTTTCTTT. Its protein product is CASSYRVHTEAFF.

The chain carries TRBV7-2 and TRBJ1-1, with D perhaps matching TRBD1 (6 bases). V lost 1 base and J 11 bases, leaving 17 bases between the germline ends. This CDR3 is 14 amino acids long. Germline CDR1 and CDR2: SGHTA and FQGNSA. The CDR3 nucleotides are TGTGCCAGCAGCTTAGGAACAGGGCGGTCTTGGGCTTTCTTT. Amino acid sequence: CASSLGTGRSWAFF.

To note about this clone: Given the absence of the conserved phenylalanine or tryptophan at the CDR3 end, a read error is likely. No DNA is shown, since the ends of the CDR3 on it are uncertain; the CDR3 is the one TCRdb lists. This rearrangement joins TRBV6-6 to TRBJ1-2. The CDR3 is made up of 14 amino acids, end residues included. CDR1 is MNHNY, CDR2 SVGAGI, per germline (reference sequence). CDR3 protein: CASSCPAFNCPFGV.

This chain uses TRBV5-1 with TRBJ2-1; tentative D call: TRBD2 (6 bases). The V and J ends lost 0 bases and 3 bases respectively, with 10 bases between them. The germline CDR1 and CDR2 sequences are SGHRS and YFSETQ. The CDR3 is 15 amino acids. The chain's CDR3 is CASSLAGAGYNEQFF. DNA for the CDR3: TGCGCCAGCAGCTTGGCGGGAGCGGGCTACAATGAGCAGTTCTTC.

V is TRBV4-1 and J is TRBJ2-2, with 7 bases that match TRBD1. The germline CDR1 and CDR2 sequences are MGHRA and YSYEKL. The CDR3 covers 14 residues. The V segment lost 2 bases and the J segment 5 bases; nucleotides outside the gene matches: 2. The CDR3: CASSQRQGTGELFF. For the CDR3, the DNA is TGCGCCAGCAGCCAACGACAGGGAACCGGGGAGCTGTTTTTT.

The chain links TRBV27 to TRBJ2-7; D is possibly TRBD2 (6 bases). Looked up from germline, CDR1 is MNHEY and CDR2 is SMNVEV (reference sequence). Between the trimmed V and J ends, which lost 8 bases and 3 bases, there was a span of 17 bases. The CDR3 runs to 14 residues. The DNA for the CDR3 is TGTGCCAGCGGGGGGTCTTGGGAGCTCTACGAGCAGTACTTC. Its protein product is CASGGSWELYEQYF.

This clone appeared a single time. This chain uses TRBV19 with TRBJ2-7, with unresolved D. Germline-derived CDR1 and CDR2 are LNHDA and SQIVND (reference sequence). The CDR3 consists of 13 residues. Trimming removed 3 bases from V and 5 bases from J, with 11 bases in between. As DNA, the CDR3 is TGTGCCAGTAGTATGACCCTCTTAAACGAGCAGTACTTC. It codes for CASSMTLLNEQYF.

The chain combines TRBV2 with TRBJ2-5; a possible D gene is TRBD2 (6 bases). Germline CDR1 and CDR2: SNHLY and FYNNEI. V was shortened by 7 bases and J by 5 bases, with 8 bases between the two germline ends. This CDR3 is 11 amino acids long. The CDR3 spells CASTGSETQYF. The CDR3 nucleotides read TGTGCCAGCACCGGGAGCGAGACCCAGTACTTC.

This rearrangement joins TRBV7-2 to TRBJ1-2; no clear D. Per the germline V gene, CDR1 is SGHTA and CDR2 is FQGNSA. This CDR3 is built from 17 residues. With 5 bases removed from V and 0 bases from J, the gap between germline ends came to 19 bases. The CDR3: CASSVLGYPHPNYGYTF. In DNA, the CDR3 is TGTGCCAGCAGCGTTCTGGGGTATCCACATCCTAACTATGGCTACACCTTC.

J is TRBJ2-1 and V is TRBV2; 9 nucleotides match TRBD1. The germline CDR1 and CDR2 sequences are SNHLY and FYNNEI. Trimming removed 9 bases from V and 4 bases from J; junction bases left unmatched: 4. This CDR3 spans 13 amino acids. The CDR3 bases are TGTGCCAGTCGGGACAGGGAGTACAATGAGCAGTTCTTC. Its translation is CASRDREYNEQFF. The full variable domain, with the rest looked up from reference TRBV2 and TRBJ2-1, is EPEVTQTPSHQVTQMGQEVILRCVPISNHLYFYWYRQILGQKVEFLVSFYNNEISEKSEIFDDQFSVERPDGSNFTLKIRSTKLEDSAMYFCASRDREYNEQFFGPGTRLTVL.

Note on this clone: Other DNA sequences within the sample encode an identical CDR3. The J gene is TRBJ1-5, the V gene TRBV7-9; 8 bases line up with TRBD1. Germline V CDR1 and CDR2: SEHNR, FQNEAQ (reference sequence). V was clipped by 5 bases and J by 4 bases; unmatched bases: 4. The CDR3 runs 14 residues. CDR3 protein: CASSLGTGNQPQHF. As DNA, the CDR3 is TGTGCCAGCAGCCTGGGGACAGGAAATCAGCCCCAGCATTTT.

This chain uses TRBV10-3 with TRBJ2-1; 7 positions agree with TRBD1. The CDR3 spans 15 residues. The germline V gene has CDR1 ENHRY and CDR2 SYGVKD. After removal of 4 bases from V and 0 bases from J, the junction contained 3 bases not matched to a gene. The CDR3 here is CAISGNRGSYNEQFF. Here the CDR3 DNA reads TGTGCCATCAGTGGCAACAGGGGCTCCTACAATGAGCAGTTCTTC.

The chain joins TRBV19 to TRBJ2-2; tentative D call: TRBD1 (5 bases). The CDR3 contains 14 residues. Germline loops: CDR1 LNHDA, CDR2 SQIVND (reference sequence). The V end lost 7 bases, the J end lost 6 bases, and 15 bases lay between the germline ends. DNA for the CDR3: TGTGCCAGTAATCGACAGCCTGGCGCCGGGGAGCTGTTTTTT. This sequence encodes CASNRQPGAGELFF. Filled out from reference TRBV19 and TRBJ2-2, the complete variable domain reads DGGITQSPKYLFRKEGQNVTLSCEQNLNHDAMYWYRQDPGQGLRLIYYSQIVNDFQKGDIAEGYSVSREKKESFPLTVTSAQKNPTAFYLCASNRQPGAGELFFGEGSRLTVL.